This TCR beta chain was sequenced in a study of blood T cell repertoires in COVID-19. The overall study: Nucleic acid was either cDNA or gDNA, and it came from T cells, B-cell-depleted T cells, or PBMCs.

In the authors' workflow: Counts of nucleated cells, estimated from reference gene primer amplification, were obtained. Profiling relied on immunoSEQ multiplex PCR, and the TCRdb table lists in-frame clones only, not all of them. V and J calls and clone size are as listed in that table; D and trimming were resolved from the DNA. The sample carries about 75,000 clones, 80% to 90% recorded once. Trimming removed 8 bases from V and 9 bases from J, with 17 bases in between. CDR1 SEHNR and CDR2 FQNEAQ come from the germline V gene (reference sequence). The CDR3 length is 13 residues. The receptor was derived from a woman between 45 and 65 years old with acute or convalescent COVID-19. The rearrangement joins TRBV7-9 to TRBJ2-1, with a weak D call TRBD2 (5 bases). The sample consisted of peripheral blood. CDR3 in amino acids: CASGLQLGGEQFF. CDR3 DNA sequence: TGTGCCAGCGGACTTCAACTAGGCGGTGAGCAGTTCTTC.